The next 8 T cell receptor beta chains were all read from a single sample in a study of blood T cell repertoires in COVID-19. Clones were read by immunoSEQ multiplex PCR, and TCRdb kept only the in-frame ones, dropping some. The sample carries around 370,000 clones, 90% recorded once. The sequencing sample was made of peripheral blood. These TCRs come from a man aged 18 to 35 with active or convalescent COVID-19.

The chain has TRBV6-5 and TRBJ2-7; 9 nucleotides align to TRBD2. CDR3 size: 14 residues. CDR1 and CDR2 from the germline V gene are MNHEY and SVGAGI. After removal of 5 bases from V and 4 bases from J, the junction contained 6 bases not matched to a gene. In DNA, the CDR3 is TGTGCCAGCAGTAGTAGCGGGAGTAGGTACGAGCAGTACTTC. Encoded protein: CASSSSGSRYEQYF.

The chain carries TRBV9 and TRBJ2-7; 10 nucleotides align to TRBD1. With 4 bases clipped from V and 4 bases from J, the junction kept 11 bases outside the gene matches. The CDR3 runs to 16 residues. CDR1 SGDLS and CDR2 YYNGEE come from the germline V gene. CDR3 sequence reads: CASSSLGTGEEYEQYF. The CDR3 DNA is TGTGCCAGCAGCAGCCTCGGGACAGGGGAAGAGTACGAGCAGTACTTC.

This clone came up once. This CDR3 is CASSSTGTGVDTQYF. The CDR3 DNA reads TGTGCCAGCAGTTCAACCGGGACAGGGGTGGATACGCAGTATTTT. The V gene is TRBV6-4, the J gene TRBJ2-3; 10 nucleotides agree with TRBD1. Germline CDR1 MRHNA, CDR2 SNTAGT. Trimming cost V 5 bases and J 6 bases; bases outside gene matches: 8. The CDR3 sequence is 15 residues long.

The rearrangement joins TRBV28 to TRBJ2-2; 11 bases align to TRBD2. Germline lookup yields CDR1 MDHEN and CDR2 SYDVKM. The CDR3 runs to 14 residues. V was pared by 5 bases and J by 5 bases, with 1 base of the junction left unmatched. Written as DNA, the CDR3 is TGTGCCAGCAGTCGACTAGCGGGAACCGGGGAGCTGTTTTTT. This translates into CASSRLAGTGELFF.

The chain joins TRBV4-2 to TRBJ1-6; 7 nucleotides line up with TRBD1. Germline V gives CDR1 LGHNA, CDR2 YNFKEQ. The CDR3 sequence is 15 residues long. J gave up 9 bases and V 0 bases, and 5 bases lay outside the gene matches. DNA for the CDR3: TGTGCCAGCAGCCAAGATCGGCAGGGGGTTTCACCCCTCCACTTT. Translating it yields CASSQDRQGVSPLHF.

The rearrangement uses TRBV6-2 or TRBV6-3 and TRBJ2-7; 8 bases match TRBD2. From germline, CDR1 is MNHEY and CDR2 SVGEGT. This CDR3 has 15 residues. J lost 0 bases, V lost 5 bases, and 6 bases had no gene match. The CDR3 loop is CASSDAGTSSYEQYF. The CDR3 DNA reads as TGTGCCAGCAGTGACGCCGGGACTAGCTCCTACGAGCAGTACTTC.

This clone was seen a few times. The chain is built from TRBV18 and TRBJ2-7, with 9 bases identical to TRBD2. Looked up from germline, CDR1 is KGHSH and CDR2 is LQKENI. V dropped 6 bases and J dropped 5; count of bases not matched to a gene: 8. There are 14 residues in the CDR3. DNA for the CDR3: TGTGCCAGCTCTTCAACGGTAGCGGGGGACGAGCAGTACTTC. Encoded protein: CASSSTVAGDEQYF.

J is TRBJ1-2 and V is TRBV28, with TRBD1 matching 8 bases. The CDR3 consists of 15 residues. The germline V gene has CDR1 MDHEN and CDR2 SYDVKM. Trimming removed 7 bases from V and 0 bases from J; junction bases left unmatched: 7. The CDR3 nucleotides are TGTGCCAGCATTATCGGGACAGGTCCTAACTATGGCTACACCTTC. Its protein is CASIIGTGPNYGYTF.